Below, 22 T cell receptor beta chains from the same sample are listed, as sequenced in a study of T cell responses to AZD1222 COVID-19 vaccine. Clones were sequenced by immunoSEQ multiplex PCR, and TCRdb holds only the in-frame ones, with some missing. This table holds roughly 120,000 clones, roughly 91% found once. This specimen was peripheral blood, taken 28 days after the second AZD1222 dose. The receptors shown here come from an adult who received the AZD1222 COVID-19 vaccine.

The V gene is TRBV7-9, the J gene TRBJ2-7, with 8 bases fitting TRBD2. The V gene end was trimmed by 5 bases and the J gene end by 6 bases; junction bases not matched to a gene: 6. Germline CDR1 is SEHNR and CDR2 is FQNEAQ (reference sequence). This CDR3 region has 13 residues. The DNA for the CDR3 is TGTGCCAGCAGCCAAGGGACTAGGGGCGAGCAGTACTTC. It specifies CASSQGTRGEQYF.

V is TRBV4-3 and J is TRBJ2-3; D is ambiguous. In germline, CDR1 is LGHNA, CDR2 YSLEER. CDR3 length: 11 amino acids. The germline V and J ends were trimmed by 4 bases and 3 bases, with 2 bases remaining between them. CDR3 DNA: TGCGCCAGCAGCCTGACAGATACGCAGTATTTT. Amino acids: CASSLTDTQYF.

The rearrangement links TRBV19 to TRBJ1-2; 8 nucleotides line up with TRBD1. Losses at the gene ends were 6 bases for V and 0 bases for J; bases not matched to a gene: 3. The V gene's germline CDR1 is LNHDA and CDR2 SQIVND (reference sequence). The CDR3 loop spans 14 amino acids. The CDR3 nucleotides read TGTGCCAGTAGACGGACAGGGTCTAACTATGGCTACACCTTC. Its translation is CASRRTGSNYGYTF.

The chain combines TRBV2 with TRBJ1-1; a weak D match, TRBD1 (6 bases). CDR3 length: 12 amino acids. V shed 7 bases and J shed 7 bases, with 13 bases lying between them. Germline V gene sequence: CDR1 SNHLY, CDR2 FYNNEI. DNA of the CDR3: TGTGCCAGCACCAGGACAGTTTTTGAAGCTTTCTTT. Translation gives CASTRTVFEAFF.

The chain recombines TRBV19 with TRBJ2-2; D might be TRBD1 (6 bases). The CDR3 totals 16 residues. V dropped 3 bases and J dropped 6 bases, with 17 bases sitting between them. Germline V gene lookup returns CDR1 LNHDA and CDR2 SQIVND (reference sequence). The CDR3 here is CASSIPRGGVSGELFF. The CDR3 nucleotides read TGTGCCAGTAGTATCCCCAGGGGTGGAGTTTCCGGGGAGCTGTTTTTT.

The chain links TRBV7-2 to TRBJ2-1, with D possibly matching TRBD2 (5 bases). The germline V gene has CDR1 SGHTA and CDR2 FQGNSA. V was pared by 5 bases and J by 2 bases, with 13 bases between. The CDR3 is 15 residues long. The CDR3, as DNA: TGTGCCAGCAGCGCCGGAGGAGCCACCTACAATGAGCAGTTCTTC. This translates into CASSAGGATYNEQFF.

The rearrangement links TRBV5-1 to TRBJ1-2; D may be TRBD1 (5 bases). The CDR3 is 15 residues long. CDR1 is SGHRS and CDR2 is YFSETQ in the germline V gene. V was shortened by 1 base and J by 4 bases, with 14 bases between the two germline ends. The CDR3 DNA follows: TGCGCCAGCAGCTTGACCCCCGACAGCTTCTATGGCTACACCTTC. Its translation: CASSLTPDSFYGYTF.

This sequence joins TRBV12-3 or TRBV12-4 and TRBJ2-2; D call uncertain. The CDR3 contains 12 residues. The V gene lost 7 bases and the J gene lost 6 bases, with 9 bases spanning the gap. The CDR3 bases are TGTGCCAGCAATCCCGTCCCCGGGGAGCTGTTTTTT. It specifies CASNPVPGELFF.

The chain combines TRBV3-1 (or the pseudogene TRBV3-2) with TRBJ2-1, with D possibly called TRBD1 or TRBD2 (6 bases each). The germline V gene encodes CDR1 LGHDT and CDR2 YNNKEL (reference sequence). V was cut by 0 bases and J by 14 bases, with 20 bases left in between. The length of the CDR3 is 15 residues. The CDR3, as DNA: TGTGCCAGCAGCCAAGATCCCCGGGGGCGAACGCCTAAGTTCTTC. Translating it yields CASSQDPRGRTPKFF.

Points on this clone: The same CDR3 is also encoded by other DNA sequences in this sample. The rearrangement joins TRBV2 to TRBJ2-7; perhaps TRBD1 as D (5 bases). Germline assignment: CDR1 SNHLY and CDR2 FYNNEI. The CDR3 contains 11 residues. Trimming shortened V by 5 bases and J by 3 bases, and 5 bases separated the two germline ends. The CDR3 DNA reads TGTGCCAGCAGTCAGGGCTACGAGCAGTACTTC. It yields the protein CASSQGYEQYF.

The chain links TRBV7-2 to TRBJ1-1; no definite D call. With 2 bases removed from V and 11 bases from J, the gap between germline ends came to 9 bases. The germline V gene has CDR1 SGHTA and CDR2 FQGNSA. The CDR3 sequence is 11 residues long. This chain's CDR3 is CASSLRSGAFF. In nucleotides, the CDR3 is TGTGCCAGCAGCTTAAGGAGTGGGGCTTTCTTT.

This clone was detected only once. The chain is built from TRBV4-3 and TRBJ2-1; 10 positions match TRBD2. V gave up 0 bases and J gave up 1 base; unmatched junction bases: 3. CDR1 and CDR2 from the germline V gene are LGHNA and YSLEER. This CDR3 comprises 17 residues. The CDR3 reads CASSQDLAGESYNEQFF. The CDR3 coding sequence is TGCGCCAGCAGCCAAGATCTAGCGGGGGAGTCCTACAATGAGCAGTTCTTC.

This clone was seen a single time. The chain combines TRBV6-5 with TRBJ2-7; 7 nucleotides match TRBD2. Germline assignment: CDR1 MNHEY and CDR2 SVGAGI. V was pared by 7 bases and J by 7 bases, with 16 bases of the junction left unmatched. The CDR3 covers 15 residues. CDR3 in amino acids: CASIQIQGARGEQYF. CDR3 coding DNA: TGTGCCAGCATTCAAATTCAGGGTGCGCGGGGGGAGCAGTACTTC.

The chain carries TRBV7-6 and TRBJ2-1, with 8 nucleotides matching TRBD2. V shed 5 bases, J shed 4 bases, and the junction held 7 bases outside the gene matches. The CDR3 totals 15 residues. Per the germline V gene, CDR1 is SGHVS and CDR2 is FNYEAQ. The CDR3 protein is CASSETSGFYNEQFF. The CDR3 DNA reads as TGTGCCAGCAGCGAAACTAGCGGTTTTTACAATGAGCAGTTCTTC.

This sequence joins TRBV5-6 and TRBJ1-6; 10 bases are shared with TRBD1. CDR3 length: 15 residues. J was trimmed by 7 bases and V by 4 bases; bases with no gene match: 5. Germline CDR1 and CDR2: SGHDT and YYEEEE. The chain's CDR3 is CASSPRQGANSPLHF. The CDR3 nucleotides read TGTGCCAGCAGCCCAAGACAGGGGGCGAATTCACCCCTCCACTTT.

This clone was observed a handful of times. The chain recombines TRBV7-9 with TRBJ1-6, with TRBD1 as a possible D gene (5 bases). This CDR3 has 16 amino acids. Germline CDR1 reads SEHNR; CDR2 reads FQNEAQ (reference sequence). The germline V and J ends were trimmed by 1 base and 10 bases, with 17 bases remaining between them. The CDR3 here is CASSLEGSMMGSPLHF. CDR3 bases: TGTGCCAGCAGCTTAGAGGGGTCGATGATGGGCTCACCCCTCCACTTT.

The gene calls are TRBV6-6 and TRBJ2-7, with 7 bases identical to TRBD1. Germline V gene data show CDR1 as MNHNY and CDR2 as SVGAGI (reference sequence). With V trimmed by 4 bases and J by 2 bases, 5 bases remained unmatched. This CDR3 comprises 14 residues. The CDR3 coding sequence is TGTGCCAGCAGTTCCCGGACAGGCACCTACGAGCAGTACTTC. It is translated as CASSSRTGTYEQYF.

The chain couples TRBV7-2 to TRBJ2-7; TRBD2 aligns across 7 bases. This CDR3 has 15 residues. Germline assignment: CDR1 SGHTA and CDR2 FQGNSA. V was clipped by 1 base and J by 2 bases; unmatched bases: 5. The CDR3 spells CASSLGGLPTYEQYF. The CDR3 DNA reads as TGTGCCAGCAGCTTAGGGGGACTACCAACCTACGAGCAGTACTTC.

This chain uses TRBV7-6 with TRBJ2-2; TRBD1 aligns across 7 bases. This CDR3 spans 15 amino acids. V was pared by 5 bases and J by 2 bases, with 5 bases of the junction left unmatched. Germline CDR1 SGHVS, CDR2 FNYEAQ. In DNA form, the CDR3 reads TGTGCCAGCAGCCCTACAGGGGTCAACACCGGGGAGCTGTTTTTT. Translated: CASSPTGVNTGELFF.

This clone appeared a single time. The chain combines TRBV30 with TRBJ2-1; 7 bases agree with TRBD2. After removal of 3 bases from V and 8 bases from J, the junction contained 7 bases not matched to a gene. This CDR3 contains 13 residues. Germline loops: CDR1 GTSNPN, CDR2 SVGIG (reference sequence). Written as DNA, the CDR3 is TGTGCCTGGAGGCGAACTAGCGTGGATGAGCAGTTCTTC. Translated, it gives CAWRRTSVDEQFF.

The chain has TRBV5-4 and TRBJ1-6; a weak D match, TRBD1 (5 bases). Trimming removed 3 bases from V and 2 bases from J, with 12 bases in between. Germline CDR1 reads SGHNT; CDR2 reads YYREEE (reference sequence). This CDR3 has 16 amino acids. The CDR3 region is CASSSKQAPYNSPLHF. For the CDR3, the DNA is TGTGCCAGCAGCTCAAAACAGGCGCCCTATAATTCACCCCTCCACTTT.

This CDR3 reads CASSEASANSPLHF. The CDR3 DNA is TGTGCCAGCAGTGAGGCGTCAGCCAATTCACCCCTCCACTTT. The chain couples TRBV6-1 to TRBJ1-6, with D uncertain. Germline CDR1 MNHNS, CDR2 SASEGT. The V end was cut by 3 bases, the J end by 7 bases, with 10 bases between. The CDR3 has 14 residues.